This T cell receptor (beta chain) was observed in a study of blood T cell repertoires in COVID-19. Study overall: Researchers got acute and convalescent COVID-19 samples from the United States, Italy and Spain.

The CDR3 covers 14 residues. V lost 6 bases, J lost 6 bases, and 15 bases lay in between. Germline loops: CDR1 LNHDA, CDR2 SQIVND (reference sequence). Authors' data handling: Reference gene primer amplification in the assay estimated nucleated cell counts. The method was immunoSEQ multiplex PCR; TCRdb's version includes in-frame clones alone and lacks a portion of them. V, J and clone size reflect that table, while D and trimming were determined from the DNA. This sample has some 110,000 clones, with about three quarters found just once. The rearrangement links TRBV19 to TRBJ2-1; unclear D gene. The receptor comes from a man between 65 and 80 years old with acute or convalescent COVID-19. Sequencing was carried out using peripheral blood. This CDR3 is CASRFENTGNEQFF. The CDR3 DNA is TGTGCCAGTAGATTTGAGAATACTGGCAATGAGCAGTTCTTC. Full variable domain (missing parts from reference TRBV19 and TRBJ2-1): DGGITQSPKYLFRKEGQNVTLSCEQNLNHDAMYWYRQDPGQGLRLIYYSQIVNDFQKGDIAEGYSVSREKKESFPLTVTSAQKNPTAFYLCASRFENTGNEQFFGPGTRLTVL.